Shown below are 5 T cell receptor beta chains from a single sample sequenced in a study of T cell responses to AZD1222 COVID-19 vaccine. Assay: immunoSEQ multiplex PCR; the TCRdb copy retains only in-frame clones and omits some. The sample has roughly 250,000 clones, approximately 95% seen once. Sample: peripheral blood, taken on day 0 of AZD1222 vaccination. These receptors all come from an adult in good health.

The V call is TRBV21-1, the J call TRBJ2-7; the tabulated D call, TRBD1, remains unverified against the DNA. TRBV21-1 is a pseudogene segment. This CDR3 has 17 residues. The CDR3 reads CASSKSKDRDTPTEQYF. The CDR3 coding sequence is TGTGCCAGCAGCAAGAGCAAAGACCGGGACACCCCTACGGAGCAGTACTTC.

V gene TRBV7-9 combines with J gene TRBJ2-2; D unresolved. This CDR3 contains 13 residues. V gave up 4 bases and J gave up 4 bases, with 7 bases separating them. Germline loops: CDR1 SEHNR, CDR2 FQNEAQ (reference sequence). CDR3 residues: CASSYPGTGELFF. The CDR3 nucleotides read TGTGCCAGCAGCTACCCGGGCACCGGGGAGCTGTTTTTT.

V and J are TRBV28 and TRBJ2-7; D gene ambiguous. The CDR3 loop spans 13 amino acids. Looked up from germline, CDR1 is MDHEN and CDR2 is SYDVKM. Trimming stripped 4 bases from V and 2 bases from J, with 9 bases between. The CDR3 region is CASSSLGPYEQYF. CDR3 bases: TGTGCCAGCAGTTCCCTCGGCCCCTACGAGCAGTACTTC.

The chain has TRBV5-5 and TRBJ2-5, with D tentatively TRBD2 (7 bases). Per germline, CDR1 SGHKS and CDR2 YYEKEE (reference sequence). V was cut by 2 bases and J by 5 bases, with 16 bases left in between. The CDR3 has 15 amino acids. CDR3 loop: CASSLSAGGLETQYF. DNA for the CDR3: TGTGCCAGCAGCTTATCAGCCGGGGGGCTGGAGACCCAGTACTTC.

This rearrangement joins TRBV12-3 or TRBV12-4 to TRBJ1-1; perhaps TRBD1 as D (5 bases). The CDR3 contains 13 residues. V lost 2 bases and J 1 base, leaving 5 bases between the germline ends. DNA of the CDR3: TGTGCCAGCAGTTTACAGGGGAACACTGAAGCTTTCTTT. Translating gives CASSLQGNTEAFF.